This TCR beta chain comes out of a study of beta chain features in type 1 diabetes. Reverse transcribing all isolated RNA meant expressed TCRB transcripts were sequenced. Using immunoSEQ multiplex PCR, the repertoire was profiled, and TCRdb retains in-frame clones only, with some absent. The table lists more than 140,000 clones, 9.5% to 10% of them singletons, with 0.5% to 0.65% in the top ten. The sample holds a few counts of this clone. Its antigen is currently unknown. V lost 0 bases, J lost 7 bases, and 10 bases lay in between. This CDR3 spans 14 amino acids. Germline V lookup: CDR1 LGHNA, CDR2 YSLEER. General study points: Shorter TCRB CDR3s, moderately but significantly so, marked every one of the four CD4+ subsets in Type 1 diabetes patients. VDJ junctions sequenced from type 1 diabetes patients showed fewer insertions and more deletions.

In total, each donor contributed a single heparinised blood draw that averaged about 110 mL. Markers CD45RO/CCR7/CD25/CD127/CD95/CD27 served to sort CD4+ naive, central memory, regulatory and stem cell-like memory cells. This clonotype was obtained from a woman in her forties in good health. This chain links TRBV4-3 with TRBJ1-3, with D uncertain. The sample was central memory CD4+ T cells from blood. CDR3 sequence (DNA): TGCGCCAGCAGCCAAGATTGGGAGGTTAACACCATATATTTT. It is translated as CASSQDWEVNTIYF.